Shown below are 24 T cell receptor beta chains from a single sample sequenced in a study of cytomegalovirus exposure and HLA in healthy donors. Use of 60 Vbeta and 13 Jbeta primers characterized the PCR. The data were produced by immunoSEQ multiplex PCR, yet TCRdb's version contains in-frame clones alone and is incomplete. The sample shows about 93,000 clones, over 55% of them seen only once. Material: PBMCs. These receptors all stem from a boy under 18 in good health and CMV-seropositive.

This clone was counted a few times. The junction shows a germline mismatch at one end, possibly a read error. The rearrangement joins TRBV7-7 to TRBJ2-5, with D hard to call. There are 13 residues in the CDR3. Per germline, CDR1 SSHAT and CDR2 FNYEAQ (reference sequence). The CDR3 DNA reads TGTGCTAGCAGCTTAATAAGCACGGAGACCCAGTACTTC. Translating gives CASSLISTETQYF.

The chain couples TRBV11-2 to TRBJ2-5; weak D call: TRBD2 (5 bases). This CDR3 comprises 17 residues. V lost 1 base and J lost 2, with 17 bases in between. Per germline, CDR1 SGHAT and CDR2 FQNNGV. The CDR3 region is CASSLAPRGGLQETQYF. DNA for the CDR3: TGTGCCAGCAGCTTAGCCCCCCGCGGAGGATTACAAGAGACCCAGTACTTC.

In its sample, this clone was seen a few times. This chain joins TRBV5-6 and TRBJ1-2; the D is unclear. The CDR3 totals 14 residues. Looked up from germline, CDR1 is SGHDT and CDR2 is YYEEEE. Between the trimmed V and J ends, which lost 0 bases and 8 bases, there was a span of 14 bases. The CDR3 spells CASSLARGAGGYTF. The CDR3 DNA reads TGTGCCAGCAGCTTGGCTCGGGGAGCGGGCGGCTACACCTTC.

The chain carries TRBV4-3 and TRBJ1-2, with 7 bases lining up with TRBD1. CDR3 length: 16 residues. Germline V gene data show CDR1 as LGHNA and CDR2 as YSLEER. J lost 4 bases, V lost 3 bases, and 11 bases had no gene match. The CDR3: CASSQGRGTETYGYTF. The CDR3 DNA sequence: TGCGCCAGCAGCCAGGGAAGGGGGACAGAGACCTATGGCTACACCTTC.

The V gene is TRBV7-7, the J gene TRBJ2-1; D not resolved. The germline V and J ends were trimmed by 2 bases and 8 bases, with 10 bases remaining between them. Per germline, CDR1 SSHAT and CDR2 FNYEAQ (reference sequence). This CDR3 has 13 amino acids. CDR3 in DNA: TGTGCCAGCAGCTTAAACTTAATCTATGAGCAGTTCTTC. It is translated as CASSLNLIYEQFF.

The chain employs TRBV5-1 and TRBJ1-1, with 8 bases matching TRBD1. Per germline, CDR1 SGHRS and CDR2 YFSETQ. With 4 bases clipped from V and 4 bases from J, the junction kept 6 bases outside the gene matches. The CDR3 is made up of 14 amino acids. The CDR3 nucleotides read TGCGCCAGCAGCCCGGACAGGGTTGGCACTGAAGCTTTCTTT. This encodes CASSPDRVGTEAFF.

V gene TRBV28 combines with J gene TRBJ1-5; 7 bases are a match to TRBD1. The CDR3 has 14 residues. Germline V gene lookup returns CDR1 MDHEN and CDR2 SYDVKM. V was clipped by 6 bases and J by 3 bases; unmatched bases: 5. The CDR3 spells CASRGTDYNQPQHF. DNA for the CDR3: TGTGCCAGCAGGGGGACAGACTACAATCAGCCCCAGCATTTT.

This clone was counted a few times. V and J are TRBV19 and TRBJ2-6, with D possibly TRBD2 on 6 matching bases. The germline gives CDR1 LNHDA, CDR2 SQIVND (reference sequence). The CDR3 sequence is 19 residues long. V lost 2 bases to trimming and J lost 4 bases, with 21 bases between them. This CDR3 is CASSIIRGKTSAGANVLTF. The CDR3 DNA is TGTGCCAGTAGTATAATCCGGGGGAAGACCTCAGCAGGGGCCAACGTCCTGACTTTC. Complete variable domain (other parts from reference TRBV19 and TRBJ2-6): DGGITQSPKYLFRKEGQNVTLSCEQNLNHDAMYWYRQDPGQGLRLIYYSQIVNDFQKGDIAEGYSVSREKKESFPLTVTSAQKNPTAFYLCASSIIRGKTSAGANVLTFGAGSRLTVL.

This chain uses TRBV4-1 with TRBJ2-5; 9 bases are a match to TRBD2. Germline V lookup: CDR1 MGHRA, CDR2 YSYEKL. This CDR3 is 12 amino acids long. J gave up 5 bases and V 10 bases, and 5 bases lay outside the gene matches. CDR3 nucleotide sequence: TGCGCCATGCGGGAGGGCCGCGAGACCCAGTACTTC. Translated, it gives CAMREGRETQYF.

The chain carries TRBV7-9 and TRBJ2-1; maybe TRBD2 (7 bases). The CDR3 sequence is 16 residues long. Germline V lookup: CDR1 SEHNR, CDR2 FQNEAQ (reference sequence). V lost 2 bases and J lost 9, with 20 bases in between. The CDR3 nucleotides are TGTGCCAGCAGCTTAAGTGTGGGAGGGCAGACAGGTGAGCAGTTCTTC. Translating it yields CASSLSVGGQTGEQFF.

The V and J genes are TRBV30 and TRBJ2-2, with 9 bases matching TRBD2. The V segment lost 6 bases and the J segment 8 bases; nucleotides outside the gene matches: 7. Germline CDR1 reads GTSNPN; CDR2 reads SVGIG (reference sequence). The CDR3 runs 13 residues. CDR3 in amino acids: CACGVAGEGELFF. The DNA of the CDR3 is TGTGCCTGTGGGGTAGCGGGAGAGGGGGAGCTGTTTTTT.

Comment on this clone: An end of the junction does not agree with germline; a read error may underlie this. The genes are TRBV5-5 and TRBJ1-5; 8 nucleotides line up with TRBD1. CDR3 length: 15 amino acids. Germline V gives CDR1 SGHKS, CDR2 YYEKEE (reference sequence). Written as DNA, the CDR3 is TGTGCCAGCAGTCCCGGGACAGGTGTCAATCAGCCCCAGAATTTT. Translated: CASSPGTGVNQPQNF.

Here the CDR3 DNA reads TGTGCCTGGAGTGTACGCCGCCTAACCAACTATGGCTACACCTTC. Translated: CAWSVRRLTNYGYTF. V is TRBV30 and J is TRBJ1-2; D is unclear. This CDR3 has 15 residues. Trimming removed 0 bases at V and 2 bases at J, with 13 bases between. Germline CDR1 and CDR2: GTSNPN and SVGIG (reference sequence). Full variable domain (outside the CDR3, taken from reference TRBV30 and TRBJ1-2): SQTIHQWPATLVQPVGSPLSLECTVEGTSNPNLYWYRQAAGRGLQLLFYSVGIGQISSEVPQNLSASRPQDRQFILSSKKLLLSDSGFYLCAWSVRRLTNYGYTFGSGTRLTVV.

The chain couples TRBV5-4 to TRBJ2-3; D possibly corresponds to TRBD2 (5 bases). With 4 bases removed from V and 0 bases from J, the gap between germline ends came to 12 bases. The CDR3 extends over 15 amino acids. Germline V lookup: CDR1 SGHNT, CDR2 YYREEE (reference sequence). CDR3 nucleotide sequence: TGTGCCAGCAGCCTGGCTACGGGAAGCACAGATACGCAGTATTTT. Translated: CASSLATGSTDTQYF.

For this clone: The junction and the germline gene differ at one end; a read error may be behind it. J is TRBJ2-3 and V is TRBV9; tentatively, D is TRBD1 (5 bases). This CDR3 is built from 14 residues. The germline CDR1 and CDR2 sequences are SGDLS and YYNGEE. The CDR3 bases are TGCGCCAGCAGCCCTCTGGGGCCCGCAGATACGCAGTATTTT. As protein: CASSPLGPADTQYF.

The J gene is TRBJ2-7, the V gene TRBV7-2; D perhaps matches TRBD2 (6 bases). Germline-derived CDR1 and CDR2 are SGHTA and FQGNSA. V lost 5 bases to trimming and J lost 6 bases, with 20 bases between them. This CDR3 comprises 15 residues. The CDR3 loop is CASSPQPRIGGEQYF. The CDR3 bases are TGTGCCAGCAGCCCGCAGCCCCGGATCGGGGGCGAGCAGTACTTC.

The chain carries TRBV5-4 and TRBJ2-7; D might be TRBD1 (5 bases). Trimming removed 2 bases from V and 2 bases from J, with 14 bases in between. The CDR3 has 15 amino acids. The germline CDR1 and CDR2 sequences are SGHNT and YYREEE (reference sequence). The CDR3 region has the DNA TGTGCCAGCAGCTTACGACAGCGAACCACCTACGAGCAGTACTTC. As protein: CASSLRQRTTYEQYF.

J is TRBJ1-2 and V is TRBV5-4; D not certain. Trimming stripped 4 bases from V and 1 base from J, with 8 bases between. CDR1 SGHNT and CDR2 YYREEE come from the germline V gene (reference sequence). This CDR3 region has 13 residues. The CDR3 reads CASSPEINYGYTF. DNA of the CDR3: TGTGCCAGCAGCCCAGAAATTAACTATGGCTACACCTTC.

This chain links TRBV30 with TRBJ2-7; a possible D gene is TRBD1 (5 bases). CDR1 is GTSNPN, CDR2 SVGIG, per germline (reference sequence). V lost 1 base and J 8 bases, leaving 9 bases between the germline ends. The CDR3 covers 11 residues. The CDR3 bases are TGTGCCTGGAGTGAGGGGATGCAGCAGTACTTC. It encodes CAWSEGMQQYF.

This rearrangement joins TRBV18 to TRBJ2-7, with D possibly matching TRBD1 (6 bases). Germline values: CDR1 KGHSH, CDR2 LQKENI. V was cut by 4 bases and J by 2 bases, with 15 bases left in between. This CDR3 is built from 15 residues. This CDR3 is CASSLIPRGTYEQYF. CDR3 coding DNA: TGTGCCAGCTCACTGATTCCCAGGGGTACCTACGAGCAGTACTTC.

This clone has only a few counts. V gene TRBV5-1 combines with J gene TRBJ1-1; D possibly corresponds to TRBD1 (6 bases). The length of the CDR3 is 13 residues. Between the trimmed V and J ends, which lost 5 bases and 5 bases, there was a span of 13 bases. CDR1 and CDR2 from the germline V gene are SGHRS and YFSETQ. CDR3 sequence (DNA): TGCGCCAGCAGGACCCCAGGGGCGACTGAAGCTTTCTTT. Amino acids: CASRTPGATEAFF.

This clone was detected only a few times. At one of its ends the junction is not consistent with the germline gene, which may arise from a read error. The chain joins TRBV5-6 to TRBJ1-2; D unclear. From germline, CDR1 is SGHDT and CDR2 YYEEEE. The CDR3 contains 13 residues. In DNA, the CDR3 is TGTGCCAGCAGCTGGCAGCGTGGCTATGGCTACCCCTTC. Its protein product is CASSWQRGYGYPF.

The genes are TRBV10-1 and TRBJ2-3; D perhaps matches TRBD2 (6 bases). V was shortened by 3 bases and J by 4 bases, with 14 bases between the two germline ends. Germline assignment: CDR1 WNHNN and CDR2 SYGVQD (reference sequence). This CDR3 spans 15 amino acids. The CDR3 DNA is TGCGCCAGCAGTGACCGACTAGTAGGCTCAGATACGCAGTATTTT. Amino acids: CASSDRLVGSDTQYF.

The chain combines TRBV15 with TRBJ1-1; possibly TRBD1 for D (6 bases). Trimming stripped 7 bases from V and 5 bases from J, with 20 bases between. CDR3 size: 15 residues. CDR1 LNHNV and CDR2 YYDKDF come from the germline V gene (reference sequence). CDR3 protein: CATNRGRQARTEAFF. The CDR3 DNA reads as TGTGCCACCAACCGAGGGAGACAGGCGAGAACTGAAGCTTTCTTT.